This TCR beta chain derives from a study of T cell repertoires in cytomegalovirus infection. A few counts support this clonotype. The CDR3 is 13 residues long. Looked up from germline, CDR1 is SQVTM and CDR2 is ANQGSEA. TCRdb used MiXCR to reprocess the reads, holding one entry per CDR3 protein. The sample shows fewer than 200,000 distinct CDR3 sequences, around an eighth of them seen only once. The rearrangement joins TRBV29-1 to TRBJ2-1; tentatively, D is TRBD1 or TRBD2 (5 bases each). The sample consisted of PBMCs. This receptor was taken from a human donor in good health (CMV status not recorded). Some clones in this sample may be carry-over from other donors' samples. The DNA for the CDR3 is TGCACCCTAGGTGGCATTGGGGGCAATGAGCAGTTCTTC. Amino acids: CTLGGIGGNEQFF.